The clone carrying this T cell receptor beta chain occurred many times. The antigen is unknown. Breast cancer patients provided tissue from their axillary draining lymph nodes. V was pared by 5 bases and J by 6 bases, with 9 bases of the junction left unmatched. Germline values: CDR1 SGHRS, CDR2 YFSETQ. The CDR3 consists of 16 residues. MiXCR, run by TCRdb on the multiplex PCR reads, gives a single entry per CDR3 protein. Of some 140,000 distinct CDR3 sequences in the sample, about 20% are singletons; the top ten hold 2.2%. The sample is drawn from a study of breast tumors, draining lymph nodes, adjacent tissues. Broader study findings: Luminal-like breast cancer showed significantly greater tumor-nontumor repertoire similarity than basal-like breast cancer did. Tumor TCR diversity was below lymph nodes but above nontumor tissue. Most tumor T cells seemingly derive from lymph node, then expand in tumor. Data only fit, rather than demonstrated, lymph node origin of most tumor T cells.

V and J are TRBV5-1 and TRBJ2-3, with 13 bases aligning to TRBD2. Input material: axillary lymph node tissue. The sequence was collected from a female donor with breast cancer. Some clones in this sample may be carry-over from other donors' samples. DNA for the CDR3: TGCGCCAGCAGGCCCCCTGGACTAGCGGGAGCGGATACGCAGTATTTT. Its protein is CASRPPGLAGADTQYF.